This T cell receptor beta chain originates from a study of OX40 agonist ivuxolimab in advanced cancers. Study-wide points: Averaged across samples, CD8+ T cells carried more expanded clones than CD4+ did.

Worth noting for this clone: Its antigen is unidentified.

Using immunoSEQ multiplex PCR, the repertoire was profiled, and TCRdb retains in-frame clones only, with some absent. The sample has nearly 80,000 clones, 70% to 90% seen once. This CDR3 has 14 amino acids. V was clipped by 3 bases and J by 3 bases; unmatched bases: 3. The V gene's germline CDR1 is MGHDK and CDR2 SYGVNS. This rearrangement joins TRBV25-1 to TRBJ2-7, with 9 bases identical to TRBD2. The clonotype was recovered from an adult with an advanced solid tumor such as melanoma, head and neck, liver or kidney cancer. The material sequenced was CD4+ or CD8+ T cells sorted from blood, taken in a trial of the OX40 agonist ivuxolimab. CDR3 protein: CASSDSSGIYEQYF. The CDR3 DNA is TGTGCCAGCAGTGATTCTAGCGGGATCTACGAGCAGTACTTC.